This T cell receptor (beta chain) was recovered during a study of beta chain features in type 1 diabetes. The CDR3 contains 14 residues. The V and J ends lost 3 bases and 5 bases respectively, with 13 bases between them. The germline CDR1 and CDR2 sequences are SGHTA and FQGNSA. Overall study findings and caveats: Patients with Type 1 diabetes showed moderately but significantly shorter TCRB CDR3s in all four CD4+ subsets. Since sequencing was performed on cDNA, cells with high TCR expression could be over-represented. Healthy donors had naive, central memory and Treg TCRB repertoires that appeared less similar than those seen among patients.

As every portion of the isolated RNA was reverse transcribed, the sequencing read expressed TCRB transcripts. Sequencing was performed with immunoSEQ multiplex PCR; in TCRdb, only in-frame clones are kept and a portion is missing. The data hold more than 550,000 clones, with around 15% observed a single time. Turning to this clone: The antigen is unknown.

The chain links TRBV7-2 to TRBJ1-2; weak D call: TRBD1 (5 bases). Sequenced input: naive CD4+ T cells from blood. The TCR sequence derives from a man aged 18 to 30 with type 1 diabetes. CDR3 residues: CASSLSSGRYGYTF. The DNA for the CDR3 is TGTGCCAGCAGCTTGAGTTCAGGGAGATATGGCTACACCTTC.